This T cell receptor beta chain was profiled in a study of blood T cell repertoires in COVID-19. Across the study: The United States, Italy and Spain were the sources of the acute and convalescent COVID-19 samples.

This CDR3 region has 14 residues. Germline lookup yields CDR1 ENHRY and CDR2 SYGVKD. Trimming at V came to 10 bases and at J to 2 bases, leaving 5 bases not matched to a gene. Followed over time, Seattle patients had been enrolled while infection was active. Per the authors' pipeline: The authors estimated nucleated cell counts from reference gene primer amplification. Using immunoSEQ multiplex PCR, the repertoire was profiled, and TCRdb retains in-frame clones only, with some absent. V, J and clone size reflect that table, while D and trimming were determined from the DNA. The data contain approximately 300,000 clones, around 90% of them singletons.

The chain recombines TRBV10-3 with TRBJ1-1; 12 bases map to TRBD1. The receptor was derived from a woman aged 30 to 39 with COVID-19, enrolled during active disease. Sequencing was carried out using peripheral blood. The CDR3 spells CATGQGALNTEAFF. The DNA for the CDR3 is TGTGCCACGGGACAGGGGGCTTTAAACACTGAAGCTTTCTTT.